Listed below are T cell receptor beta chains from one sample, sequenced in a study of OX40 agonist ivuxolimab in advanced cancers. Measured with immunoSEQ multiplex PCR; TCRdb has only the in-frame clones, and not every one. The sample has tens of thousands of clones; approximately 90% are singletons. Material: CD4+ or CD8+ T cells sorted from blood, obtained in a trial of the OX40 agonist ivuxolimab. The receptors here all came from an adult with an advanced solid tumor such as melanoma, head and neck, liver or kidney cancer. Each CDR3 is given with its conserved first and last residue. Fields, in order: J gene, clone size, D gene, V gene, CDR3 protein, CDR3 DNA. D genes are given only for firm matches. Expanded clones get a size class; other rows say once, few or many, or leave the size out.

J: TRBJ2-7; size: .; D: .; V: TRBV27; CDR3: CASSLGPERYEQYF; DNA: TGTGCCAGCAGTTTAGGGCCGGAGAGGTACGAGCAGTACTTC
J: TRBJ2-1; size: .; D: TRBD1; V: TRBV18; CDR3: CASDRDRDNEQFF; DNA: TGTGCCAGCGACCGGGACAGAGACAATGAGCAGTTCTTC
J: TRBJ2-1; size: .; D: .; V: TRBV30; CDR3: CAWSIEDEQFF; DNA: TGTGCCTGGAGTATCGAAGATGAGCAGTTCTTC
J: TRBJ2-2; size: .; D: TRBD2; V: TRBV4-3; CDR3: CASSQDASGSPPGELFF; DNA: TGCGCCAGCAGCCAAGATGCTAGCGGAAGCCCCCCAGGGGAGCTGTTTTTT
J: TRBJ2-1; size: .; D: .; V: TRBV7-2; CDR3: CASSPGLNNEQFF; DNA: TGTGCCAGCAGCCCCGGACTAAACAATGAGCAGTTCTTC
J: TRBJ2-3; size: .; D: TRBD1; V: TRBV18; CDR3: CASSPSGQARDTQYF; DNA: TGTGCCAGCTCACCATCGGGACAGGCACGGGATACGCAGTATTTT
J: TRBJ1-5; size: .; D: .; V: TRBV19; CDR3: CASTELDVNQPQHF; DNA: TGTGCCAGTACCGAGTTGGACGTAAATCAGCCCCAGCATTTT
J: TRBJ1-1; size: once; D: TRBD1; V: TRBV5-7; CDR3: CASSFRTGGPEAFF; DNA: TGTGCCAGCAGCTTTCGGACAGGGGGGCCTGAAGCTTTCTTT
J: TRBJ2-5; size: .; D: .; V: TRBV18; CDR3: CASSLLGREETQYF; DNA: TGTGCCAGCTCACTATTGGGACGTGAAGAGACCCAGTACTTC
J: TRBJ1-2; size: once; D: TRBD1; V: TRBV7-2; CDR3: CASSTRTGDGYTF; DNA: TGTGCCAGCAGCACGCGGACAGGGGATGGCTACACCTTC
J: TRBJ2-7; size: .; D: .; V: TRBV2; CDR3: CASRADNLEQYF; DNA: TGTGCCAGCAGAGCGGACAATCTCGAGCAGTACTTC
J: TRBJ2-3; size: .; D: TRBD2; V: TRBV28; CDR3: CASTRLAGGTDTQYF; DNA: TGTGCCAGCACGAGACTAGCGGGAGGCACAGATACGCAGTATTTT
J: TRBJ1-4; size: .; D: TRBD1; V: TRBV29-1; CDR3: CSVAQGGPNEKLFF; DNA: TGCAGCGTTGCCCAGGGGGGACCTAATGAAAAACTGTTTTTT
J: TRBJ2-7; size: .; D: .; V: TRBV7-9; CDR3: CASSLLVGAYEQYF; DNA: TGTGCCAGCAGCTTGTTGGTCGGAGCCTACGAGCAGTACTTC
J: TRBJ1-2; size: .; D: .; V: TRBV2; CDR3: CASSESGRVYGYTF; DNA: TGTGCCAGCAGTGAAAGCGGCCGTGTTTATGGCTACACCTTC
J: TRBJ2-7; size: .; D: .; V: TRBV7-8; CDR3: CASSLTLYEQYF; DNA: TGTGCCAGCAGCTTAACTCTCTACGAGCAGTACTTC
J: TRBJ2-1; size: once; D: TRBD2; V: TRBV7-9; CDR3: CASSLRATSGSYNEQFF; DNA: TGTGCCAGCAGCTTGCGGGCAACTAGCGGTTCCTACAATGAGCAGTTCTTC
J: TRBJ1-5; size: .; D: TRBD1; V: TRBV28; CDR3: CASSLARQGFFQPQHF; DNA: TGTGCCAGCAGTTTAGCCCGACAGGGGTTTTTTCAGCCCCAGCATTTT
J: TRBJ2-7; size: few; D: TRBD2; V: TRBV10-3; CDR3: CAISDGTRYSYEQYF; DNA: TGTGCCATCAGTGACGGGACTAGATACTCCTACGAGCAGTACTTC
J: TRBJ2-1; size: .; D: TRBD2; V: TRBV4-1; CDR3: CASSQGTLGLAGFNEQFF; DNA: TGCGCCAGCAGCCAAGGAACTCTGGGGCTAGCGGGATTTAATGAGCAGTTCTTC
J: TRBJ1-1; size: .; D: .; V: TRBV7-3; CDR3: CASSASLNTEAFF; DNA: TGTGCCAGCAGCGCATCTCTGAACACTGAAGCTTTCTTT
J: TRBJ2-1; size: .; D: .; V: TRBV5-1; CDR3: CASSWTDRPSKQFF; DNA: TGCGCCAGCAGCTGGACCGACCGCCCCAGCAAGCAGTTCTTC
J: TRBJ1-5; size: .; D: TRBD1; V: TRBV6-1; CDR3: CASSEPQGGHQPQHF; DNA: TGTGCCAGCAGTGAACCACAGGGGGGACATCAGCCCCAGCATTTT
J: TRBJ2-1; size: .; D: .; V: TRBV18; CDR3: CASSILRYNEQFF; DNA: TGTGCCAGCTCAATCCTCCGCTACAATGAGCAGTTCTTC
J: TRBJ2-5; size: .; D: .; V: TRBV5-6; CDR3: CASSLLQETQYF; DNA: TGTGCCAGCAGCTTGCTTCAAGAGACCCAGTACTTC
J: TRBJ2-5; size: few; D: TRBD1; V: TRBV19; CDR3: CASSNLGTGSQETQYF; DNA: TGTGCCAGTAGTAACCTTGGGACAGGGAGTCAAGAGACCCAGTACTTC
J: TRBJ2-3; size: .; D: TRBD2; V: TRBV7-3; CDR3: CASSLTGAGGGDTQYF; DNA: TGTGCCAGCAGCTTAACGGGAGCGGGAGGAGGAGATACGCAGTATTTT
J: TRBJ2-5; size: .; D: .; V: TRBV11-2; CDR3: CASSPRGSLVQETQYF; DNA: TGTGCCAGCAGCCCCCGGGGTAGCTTGGTCCAAGAGACCCAGTACTTC
J: TRBJ1-5; size: .; D: .; V: TRBV28; CDR3: CASEGGFNQPQHF; DNA: TGTGCCAGCGAGGGAGGGTTTAATCAGCCCCAGCATTTT
J: TRBJ1-5; size: .; D: .; V: TRBV10-3; CDR3: CAISESIFSNQPQHF; DNA: TGTGCCATCAGTGAGTCTATATTTAGCAATCAGCCCCAGCATTTT
J: TRBJ2-5; size: .; D: .; V: TRBV29-1; CDR3: CSVEVTQETQYF; DNA: TGCAGCGTTGAAGTCACCCAAGAGACCCAGTACTTC
J: TRBJ1-5; size: once; D: TRBD1; V: TRBV28; CDR3: CASSPPQGGNQPQHF; DNA: TGTGCCAGCAGTCCCCCCCAGGGGGGCAATCAGCCCCAGCATTTT
J: TRBJ1-1; size: .; D: .; V: TRBV6-5; CDR3: CASSYSMNTEAFF; DNA: TGTGCCAGCAGTTACTCCATGAACACTGAAGCTTTCTTT
J: TRBJ2-3; size: .; D: .; V: TRBV7-3; CDR3: CASSLSRDTQYF; DNA: TGTGCCAGCAGCTTAAGCAGGGATACGCAGTATTTT
J: TRBJ2-3; size: .; D: TRBD2; V: TRBV9; CDR3: CASSRLAGSSTDTQYF; DNA: TGTGCCAGCAGCCGACTAGCGGGATCTAGCACAGATACGCAGTATTTT
J: TRBJ2-5; size: .; D: TRBD2; V: TRBV7-9; CDR3: CASLSGGDLVGTQYF; DNA: TGTGCCAGCCTCTCTGGGGGGGACCTCGTTGGTACCCAGTACTTC
J: TRBJ2-5; size: .; D: TRBD1; V: TRBV10-3; CDR3: CAASQGAIPETQYF; DNA: TGTGCCGCCTCACAGGGGGCAATCCCAGAGACCCAGTACTTC
J: TRBJ2-5; size: .; D: TRBD2; V: TRBV5-1; CDR3: CASSLSGLAGGRETQYF; DNA: TGCGCCAGCAGCCTCTCCGGACTAGCGGGAGGGAGGGAGACCCAGTACTTC
J: TRBJ1-1; size: .; D: .; V: TRBV25-1; CDR3: CATRGGTGSTEAFF; DNA: TGTGCCACCCGGGGGGGGACGGGGTCCACTGAAGCTTTCTTT
J: TRBJ2-2; size: .; D: .; V: TRBV28; CDR3: CASNPDGNSGELFF; DNA: TGTGCCAGCAACCCAGACGGGAACAGCGGGGAGCTGTTTTTT
J: TRBJ2-1; size: .; D: .; V: TRBV15; CDR3: CATSKGREDYNEQFF; DNA: TGTGCCACCAGCAAGGGGCGGGAAGACTACAATGAGCAGTTCTTC
J: TRBJ2-1; size: .; D: .; V: TRBV20-1; CDR3: CSAISLDEQFF; DNA: TGCAGTGCTATCAGCCTCGATGAGCAGTTCTTC
J: TRBJ1-2; size: .; D: .; V: TRBV27; CDR3: CASGSSTAFYGYTF; DNA: TGTGCCAGCGGATCGTCGACAGCCTTCTATGGCTACACCTTC
J: TRBJ2-1; size: .; D: TRBD1; V: TRBV7-3; CDR3: CASSSPGTGSNSEQFF; DNA: TGTGCCAGCAGCTCCCCCGGGACAGGGAGTAATAGTGAGCAGTTCTTC
J: TRBJ2-5; size: .; D: TRBD2; V: TRBV10-3; CDR3: CAISGVGGETQYF; DNA: TGTGCCATCAGTGGTGTGGGAGGGGAGACCCAGTACTTC
J: TRBJ1-6; size: once; D: .; V: TRBV5-1; CDR3: CASTFGTMTYSPLHF; DNA: TGCGCCAGCACTTTCGGTACAATGACTTATTCACCCCTCCACTTT
J: TRBJ2-1; size: once; D: .; V: TRBV27; CDR3: CASSLSVREPIF; DNA: TGTGCCAGCAGTTTGTCAGTTAGGGAGCCTATCTTC
J: TRBJ1-2; size: .; D: TRBD1; V: TRBV29-1; CDR3: CSAPMDRRDGYTF; DNA: TGCAGCGCTCCTATGGACAGGAGGGATGGCTACACCTTC
J: TRBJ1-1; size: .; D: .; V: TRBV7-2; CDR3: CASSPVAQGTEAFF; DNA: TGTGCCAGCAGCCCTGTCGCCCAGGGGACTGAAGCTTTCTTT
J: TRBJ2-6; size: .; D: TRBD2; V: TRBV28; CDR3: CASSFLGLAGVNGANVLTF; DNA: TGTGCCAGCAGTTTCTTAGGACTAGCGGGAGTAAACGGGGCCAACGTCCTGACTTTC
J: TRBJ1-2; size: .; D: .; V: TRBV2; CDR3: CASSLLASTGGYTF; DNA: TGTGCCAGCAGCCTACTCGCCAGTACTGGGGGCTACACCTTC
J: TRBJ2-3; size: .; D: .; V: TRBV9; CDR3: CASSSLSTDTQYF; DNA: TGTGCCAGCAGTTCCCTTTCCACAGATACGCAGTATTTT
J: TRBJ2-7; size: few; D: TRBD1; V: TRBV19; CDR3: CASSSRQGSGEQYF; DNA: TGTGCCAGTAGCTCCCGACAGGGATCAGGGGAGCAGTACTTC
J: TRBJ2-5; size: .; D: .; V: TRBV6-6; CDR3: CASSRGARETQYF; DNA: TGTGCCAGCAGCCGCGGAGCGAGAGAGACCCAGTACTTC
J: TRBJ2-3; size: .; D: TRBD2; V: TRBV7-2; CDR3: CASSSSSGAGTDTQYF; DNA: TGTGCCAGCAGCTCCTCTAGCGGGGCCGGGACAGATACGCAGTATTTT
J: TRBJ1-1; size: once; D: .; V: TRBV7-8; CDR3: CASSSGRNTEAFF; DNA: TGTGCCAGCAGCTCAGGACGGAACACTGAAGCTTTCTTT
J: TRBJ1-4; size: .; D: .; V: TRBV29-1; CDR3: CSTPLGEKLFF; DNA: TGCAGCACCCCGCTGGGGGAAAAACTGTTTTTT
J: TRBJ2-5; size: .; D: .; V: TRBV6-1; CDR3: CASVLGSQETQYF; DNA: TGTGCCAGCGTCCTAGGCAGCCAAGAGACCCAGTACTTC
J: TRBJ2-1; size: once; D: .; V: TRBV29-1; CDR3: CSVEGQYEQFF; DNA: TGCAGCGTGGAGGGACAGTATGAGCAGTTCTTC
J: TRBJ2-2; size: .; D: .; V: TRBV28; CDR3: CASRTTGLNTGELFF; DNA: TGTGCCAGCAGAACAACGGGTTTGAACACCGGGGAGCTGTTTTTT